This TCR beta chain was captured by sequencing in a study of blood T cell repertoires in COVID-19. Overall study context: The United States, Italy and Spain provided the acute and convalescent COVID-19 samples. In each case, the material was cDNA or gDNA derived from T cells, B-cell-depleted T cells, or PBMCs.

Per the authors' pipeline: Amplifying reference gene primers gave estimates of nucleated cell counts. TCRdb's copy holds only in-frame clones and misses some; the assay was immunoSEQ multiplex PCR. V, J and clone size were drawn from that table, and D and trimming were deduced from the DNA. The profile shows more than 75,000 clones, more than 75% of them singletons. V was pared by 3 bases and J by 2 bases, with 11 bases between. Per the germline V gene, CDR1 is KGHSH and CDR2 is LQKENI. The CDR3 is 14 amino acids. This TCR was sampled from a human donor in a cohort sampled during active COVID-19. The sequencing sample was made of peripheral blood. J is TRBJ2-7 and V is TRBV18; D is uncertain. The CDR3 DNA follows: TGTGCCAGCTCACCCCGAGGTGGAACCTACGAGCAGTACTTC. This translates into CASSPRGGTYEQYF.